These 13 T cell receptor beta chains originate from one sample sequenced in a study of T cell responses to AZD1222 COVID-19 vaccine (dated by TCRdb to about 2021). Explained via the paper, the time point label denotes: about 28 days (+/-7) after the second vaccine dose. Receptor libraries were prepared by the immunoSEQ multiplex PCR assay. In its TCRdb copy, this immuneACCESS table keeps in-frame sequences only and misses some clones. Where compared with another copy, unresolved V genes explain less than half of these, and the others have no known cause. Counted in this sample were 110,000 to 150,000 clones; roughly 90% of them appeared once. The ten largest make up less than 2% of the sample. The sequencing used peripheral blood, collected 28 days after the second AZD1222 dose. Receptor source: an adult who received the AZD1222 COVID-19 vaccine.

The V gene is TRBV9, the J gene TRBJ2-1; D is perhaps TRBD2 (6 bases). The V end lost 2 bases, the J end lost 4 bases, and 13 bases lay between the germline ends. CDR3 length equals 15 residues. Germline V gives CDR1 SGDLS, CDR2 YYNGEE. CDR3 DNA: TGTGCCAGCAGCGTGGGACTTCGACAATACAATGAGCAGTTCTTC. Its translation: CASSVGLRQYNEQFF.

This sequence joins TRBV7-6 and TRBJ1-1; TRBD1 matches 7 bases. With 5 bases clipped from V and 1 base from J, the junction kept 10 bases outside the gene matches. Per the germline V gene, CDR1 is SGHVS and CDR2 is FNYEAQ. The CDR3 runs 16 residues. For the CDR3, the DNA is TGTGCCAGCAGCCCAGGGACAGCCACCCCGAACACTGAAGCTTTCTTT. Protein sequence: CASSPGTATPNTEAFF.

The chain has TRBV6-1 and TRBJ2-1, with TRBD2 matching 14 bases. Trimming took 4 bases from V and 6 from J; bases not matched to a gene: 8. The germline gives CDR1 MNHNS, CDR2 SASEGT. The CDR3 is 17 residues long. DNA for the CDR3: TGTGCCAGCAGTGTTGGGACTAGCGGGAGCCCTCCCAATGAGCAGTTCTTC. Its translation is CASSVGTSGSPPNEQFF.

This clone has more than one count but fewer than ten. The chain recombines TRBV6-5 with TRBJ1-6; possible D gene TRBD1, 5 bases. CDR1 and CDR2 from the germline V gene are MNHEY and SVGAGI. V lost 5 bases, J lost 8 bases, and 13 bases lay in between. CDR3 length: 14 residues. The CDR3: CASSQRGRDSPLHF. The DNA for the CDR3 is TGTGCCAGCAGTCAGAGGGGCAGGGATTCACCCCTCCACTTT.

This chain links TRBV7-3 with TRBJ1-1, with D possibly TRBD1 on 5 matching bases. Trimming cost V 5 bases and J 4 bases, with 17 bases left between them. This CDR3 comprises 15 residues. Germline V gene sequence: CDR1 SGHTA, CDR2 FQGTGA. In nucleotides, the CDR3 is TGTGCCAGCAGCCCATACTTGGGGGATAGCACTGAAGCTTTCTTT. Translating gives CASSPYLGDSTEAFF.

V usage is TRBV7-3 and J usage is TRBJ1-2; tentatively, D is TRBD1 (6 bases). CDR1 is SGHTA and CDR2 is FQGTGA in the germline V gene. This CDR3 is 14 amino acids long. V gave up 5 bases and J gave up 8 bases, with 18 bases separating them. As DNA, the CDR3 is TGTGCCAGCAGCCCGGATGGGGGCCGATACGGCTACACCTTC. Protein sequence: CASSPDGGRYGYTF.

V usage is TRBV5-1 and J usage is TRBJ2-3; 7 bases are shared with TRBD1. Germline-derived CDR1 and CDR2 are SGHRS and YFSETQ. The CDR3 is 14 amino acids. Losses at the gene ends were 4 bases for V and 2 bases for J; bases not matched to a gene: 4. CDR3 sequence reads: CASSGQDITDTQYF. CDR3 coding DNA: TGCGCCAGCAGCGGACAGGACATCACAGATACGCAGTATTTT.

This clone was seen just once. The CDR3 coding sequence is TGTGCCAGCAGCCAAGCAGACAGCAAACTAGACAATGGCTACACCTTC. It is translated as CASSQADSKLDNGYTF. V gene TRBV4-2 combines with J gene TRBJ1-2; D is possibly TRBD1 (5 bases). The CDR3 covers 16 residues. Per the germline V gene, CDR1 is LGHNA and CDR2 is YNFKEQ. Trimming took 1 base from V and 6 from J, leaving 18 bases between them.

The chain links TRBV29-1 to TRBJ2-1; no reliable D call. Deletions cut 6 bases from V and 0 bases from J, with 6 bases between. From germline, CDR1 is SQVTM and CDR2 ANQGSEA. The CDR3 extends over 12 amino acids. The CDR3 loop is CSVLSSYNEQFF. In nucleotides, the CDR3 is TGCAGCGTGTTGAGCTCCTACAATGAGCAGTTCTTC.

This clone was recorded a few times. V gene TRBV10-1 combines with J gene TRBJ1-3; possibly TRBD1 for D (5 bases). The CDR3 extends over 16 amino acids. The V end lost 3 bases, the J end lost 0 bases, and 12 bases lay between the germline ends. The germline CDR1 and CDR2 sequences are WNHNN and SYGVQD (reference sequence). CDR3 DNA: TGCGCCAGCAGTGACCCGCAGGGCGACTCTGGAAACACCATATATTTT. It yields the protein CASSDPQGDSGNTIYF.

V gene TRBV11-2 combines with J gene TRBJ2-5; TRBD2 matches at 11 bases. J gave up 0 bases and V 2 bases, and 8 bases lay outside the gene matches. CDR3 length: 18 residues. Germline V gene lookup returns CDR1 SGHAT and CDR2 FQNNGV. CDR3: CASSLTSRLAGHQETQYF. The CDR3 DNA sequence: TGTGCCAGCAGCTTAACGTCCCGACTAGCGGGGCACCAAGAGACCCAGTACTTC.

This clone was detected a few times. The rearrangement joins TRBV11-2 to TRBJ2-6; D may be TRBD1 (6 bases). Between the trimmed V and J ends, which lost 5 bases and 0 bases, there was a span of 11 bases. Germline lookup yields CDR1 SGHAT and CDR2 FQNNGV. This CDR3 is built from 16 residues. CDR3 loop: CASSGEGGSGANVLTF. In nucleotides, the CDR3 is TGTGCCAGCAGCGGAGAAGGGGGCTCTGGGGCCAACGTCCTGACTTTC.

V is TRBV3-1 (or the pseudogene TRBV3-2) and J is TRBJ1-5, with unresolved D. The length of the CDR3 is 12 residues. The germline gives CDR1 LGHDT, CDR2 YNNKEL (reference sequence). V shed 2 bases and J shed 5 bases, with 4 bases lying between them. The CDR3 reads CASSQSDQPQHF. The CDR3 nucleotides are TGTGCCAGCAGCCAATCCGATCAGCCCCAGCATTTT.